These T cell receptor beta chains were read from a single sample in a study of shared clonotypes between healthy human individuals. Clones were sequenced by immunoSEQ multiplex PCR, and TCRdb holds only the in-frame ones, with some missing. Counted here are roughly 1,100,000 clones, more than 60% occurring once; the ten biggest clones make up approximately 1.5%. What was sequenced was memory CD4+ T cells sorted from blood. All receptors derive from a man younger than 30 in good health. Each CDR3 is given with its conserved first and last residue. The order of the fields is D gene, J gene, clone size, V gene, CDR3 DNA, CDR3 protein. The D gene is left open where the match is weak. Clone size is stated in some rows and not others, as once, few, many or a class when expanded.

- TRBJ2-5 few TRBV5-1 TGCGCCAGCAGCTTGGAAGCAGGGACTTCCGGGACCCAGTACTTC CASSLEAGTSGTQYF
- TRBJ2-3 - TRBV5-6 TGTGCCAGCAGCCTCCCCGGGGCCACAGATACGCAGTATTTT CASSLPGATDTQYF
- TRBJ1-6 many TRBV2 TGTGCCAGCAGCAAAGACAGTTATAGCTCCTATAATTCACCCCTCCACTTT CASSKDSYSSYNSPLHF
- TRBJ2-7 once TRBV15 TGTGCCACCAGCAGAGAGAAGGGTGTAACCTACGAGCAGTACTTC CATSREKGVTYEQYF
TRBD1 TRBJ2-3 - TRBV11-3 TGTGCCAGCAGCTTAGCAGGACAGGGGACAGATACGCAGTATTTT CASSLAGQGTDTQYF
TRBD2 TRBJ2-3 - TRBV19 TGTGCCAGTAGCCCGGGACTAGCGGGGGGGAAGGGCACAGATACGCAGTATTTT CASSPGLAGGKGTDTQYF
TRBD2 TRBJ2-5 once TRBV4-2 TGTGCCAGCAGCCAAGGGGTCGGGGGGGCCCAAGAGACCCAGTACTTC CASSQGVGGAQETQYF
- TRBJ2-4 few TRBV11-2 TGTGCCAGCAGCCAGGCAGCGGCCTATTTAGCCAAAAACATTCAGTACTTC CASSQAAAYLAKNIQYF
- TRBJ2-1 - TRBV5-4 TGTGCCAGCAGCTTGGATTACAGCTACAATGAGCAGTTCTTC CASSLDYSYNEQFF
- TRBJ2-7 - TRBV10-3 TGTGCCATCAGTGAGTCAGGGGGACACGCCTACGAGCAGTACTTC CAISESGGHAYEQYF
- TRBJ1-2 many TRBV30 TGTGCCTGGAGTGTACAAGGCGGGGTAGGCTACACCTTC CAWSVQGGVGYTF
TRBD1 TRBJ1-5 - TRBV5-5 TGTGCCAGCAGCTTGGGCGGGACAGGGGTGCGATATCAGCCCCAGCATTTT CASSLGGTGVRYQPQHF
- TRBJ2-5 - TRBV15 TGTGCCACCAGCAGAGGCAGTCCCGGGGGCGAGACCCAGTACTTC CATSRGSPGGETQYF
- TRBJ2-5 - TRBV6-6 TGTGCCACGACCGGACTTGTGGAGACCCAGTACTTC CATTGLVETQYF
- TRBJ1-2 - TRBV5-1 TGCGCCAGCAGCTTGGACAGGATGAACGTCTATGGCTACACCTTC CASSLDRMNVYGYTF
TRBD1 TRBJ2-3 - TRBV6-1 TGTGCCAGCAGTGAATTGGGTGGACAGGTGAAAGATACGCAGTATTTT CASSELGGQVKDTQYF
TRBD2 TRBJ2-1 few TRBV19 TGTGCCAGTAGTACGGTAGCGGGAGGGACCGGCAATGAGCAGTTCTTC CASSTVAGGTGNEQFF
- TRBJ1-5 - TRBV7-2 TGTGCCAGCAGCTTATGGGATTCTAGCAATCAGCCCCAGCATTTT CASSLWDSSNQPQHF
- TRBJ2-5 - TRBV18 TGTGCCAGCTCACCAATTTCATCAGAGACCCAGTACTTC CASSPISSETQYF
- TRBJ1-5 - TRBV7-8 TGTGCCAGCAGCTTACTTACGGGGGCAGGTCAGCCCCAGCATTTT CASSLLTGAGQPQHF
- TRBJ2-5 - TRBV5-1 TGCGCCAGCAGCCGAGAACAGGGATCAGAGACCCAGTACTTC CASSREQGSETQYF
TRBD1 TRBJ2-5 - TRBV19 TGTGCCAGTAGTACTACGACAGGGTACCAAGAGACCCAGTACTTC CASSTTTGYQETQYF
- TRBJ1-5 once TRBV4-1 TGCGCCAGCAGCCAAGTTGGGGATCAGCCCCAGCATTTT CASSQVGDQPQHF
- TRBJ2-7 - TRBV4-3 TGCGCCAGCAGCCAAGAAAAGCAATACGAGCAGTACTTC CASSQEKQYEQYF
- TRBJ2-1 once TRBV6-1 TGTGCCAGCAGTGAAGCGCTTAAGGGAGATGAGCAGTTCTTC CASSEALKGDEQFF
TRBD1 TRBJ1-6 - TRBV5-1 TGCGCCAGCAGCAGTTGGACAGGGGGTAATTCACCCCTCCACTTT CASSSWTGGNSPLHF
- TRBJ2-7 - TRBV19 TGTGCCAGTAGGGCCTCCCCGGGTTTCACCTACGAGCAGTACTTC CASRASPGFTYEQYF
TRBD2 TRBJ2-3 - TRBV5-5 TGTGCCAGCAGCTTGGGACTAGCTCAAGGAGCAGATACGCAGTATTTT CASSLGLAQGADTQYF
- TRBJ2-7 once TRBV9 TGTGCCAGCAGCCCAGAGGGAGTGCTCTACGAGCAGTACTTC CASSPEGVLYEQYF
- TRBJ1-2 - TRBV7-9 TGTGCCAGCAGCTTGCTGCAGGGGATCTATGGCTACACCTTC CASSLLQGIYGYTF
TRBD1 TRBJ1-6 few TRBV9 TGTGCCAGCAGCGTAGGGGCAGGGGGCTATAATTCACCCCTCCACTTT CASSVGAGGYNSPLHF
TRBD1 TRBJ1-5 - TRBV5-5 TGTGCCAGCAGCCCTACAGGGGATCAGCCCCAGCATTTT CASSPTGDQPQHF
TRBD1 TRBJ1-2 - TRBV18 TGTGCCAGCTCCCGGGGATTAACGACAGGGGTCTCAGTCTATGGCTACACCTTC CASSRGLTTGVSVYGYTF
- TRBJ2-7 - TRBV20-1 TGCAGTTCACGTAGGGACTACGAGCAGTACTTC CSSRRDYEQYF
- TRBJ1-1 - TRBV9 TGTGCCAGCAGCGTAGACGGGGCGAACACTGAAGCTTTCTTT CASSVDGANTEAFF
- TRBJ2-7 - TRBV6-6 TGTGCCAGCAGTTCCCAGACCTACGAGCAGTACTTC CASSSQTYEQYF
- TRBJ2-7 - TRBV25-1 TGTGCCAGCAGTGACGGGCCGGTATCCTACGAGCAGTACTTC CASSDGPVSYEQYF
- TRBJ1-1 - TRBV18 TGTGCCAGCTCACAGGGTAACACTGAAGCTTTCTTT CASSQGNTEAFF
TRBD1 TRBJ1-6 few TRBV7-9 TGTGCCAGCAGCCCCGACAGGGGACTAAATTCACCCCTCCACTTT CASSPDRGLNSPLHF
TRBD2 TRBJ2-5 - TRBV7-2 TGTGCCAGCTCTTGGACGGCGGGAGGGTCGGAGACCCAGTACTTC CASSWTAGGSETQYF
- TRBJ1-3 - TRBV10-1 TGCGCCAGCAGTGACCAGGGCGGGGGAAACACCATATATTTT CASSDQGGGNTIYF
- TRBJ1-3 few TRBV9 TGTGCCAGCAGCCCCTATGACAGTCTCTCTGGAAACACCATATATTTT CASSPYDSLSGNTIYF
- TRBJ2-7 - TRBV19 TGTGCCAGTAGTACGAATTGGGGACTTTCCTACGAGCAGTACTTC CASSTNWGLSYEQYF
- TRBJ1-3 - TRBV4-3 TGCGCCAGCAGCCAAGGACCCGGGGCCGGAAACACCATATATTTT CASSQGPGAGNTIYF
- TRBJ2-2 - TRBV10-3 TGTGCCATCAGGGACGACAGCGAAGTTAACACCGGGGAGCTGTTTTTT CAIRDDSEVNTGELFF
- TRBJ1-3 - TRBV2 TGTGCCAGCAGTGTCACTTGGAAGGAGACACCTAAAGGAAACACCATATATTTT CASSVTWKETPKGNTIYF
TRBD1 TRBJ2-5 few TRBV5-1 TGCGCCAGCAGCCCGGAAGGACAGGGGCCGGAGACCCAGTACTTC CASSPEGQGPETQYF
TRBD1 TRBJ1-4 - TRBV6-5 TGTGCCAGCAAAATTGACAGGGACCCCTACGAAAAACTGTTTTTT CASKIDRDPYEKLFF
TRBD1 TRBJ2-1 few TRBV6-5 TGTGCCAGCAGCCTAACAGGGGGCCTCTACAATGAGCAGTTCTTC CASSLTGGLYNEQFF
TRBD1 TRBJ2-7 - TRBV19 TGTGCCAGTAGCAACAGACAGGGGTCCTACGAGCAGTACTTC CASSNRQGSYEQYF